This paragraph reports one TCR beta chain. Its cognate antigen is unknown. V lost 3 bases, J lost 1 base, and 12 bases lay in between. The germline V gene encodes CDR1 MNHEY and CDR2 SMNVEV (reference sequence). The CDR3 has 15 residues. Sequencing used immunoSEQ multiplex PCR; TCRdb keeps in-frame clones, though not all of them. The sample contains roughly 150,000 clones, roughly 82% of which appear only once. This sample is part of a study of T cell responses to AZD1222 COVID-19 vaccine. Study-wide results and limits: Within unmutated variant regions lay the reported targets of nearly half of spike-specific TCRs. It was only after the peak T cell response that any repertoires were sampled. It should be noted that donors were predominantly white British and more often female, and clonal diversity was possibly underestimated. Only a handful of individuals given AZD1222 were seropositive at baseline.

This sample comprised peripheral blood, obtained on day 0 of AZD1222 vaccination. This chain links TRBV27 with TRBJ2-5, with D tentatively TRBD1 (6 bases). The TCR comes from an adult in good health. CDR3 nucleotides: TGTGCCAGCAGTTTCAACAGGGACCCCCAAGAGACCCAGTACTTC. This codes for CASSFNRDPQETQYF.